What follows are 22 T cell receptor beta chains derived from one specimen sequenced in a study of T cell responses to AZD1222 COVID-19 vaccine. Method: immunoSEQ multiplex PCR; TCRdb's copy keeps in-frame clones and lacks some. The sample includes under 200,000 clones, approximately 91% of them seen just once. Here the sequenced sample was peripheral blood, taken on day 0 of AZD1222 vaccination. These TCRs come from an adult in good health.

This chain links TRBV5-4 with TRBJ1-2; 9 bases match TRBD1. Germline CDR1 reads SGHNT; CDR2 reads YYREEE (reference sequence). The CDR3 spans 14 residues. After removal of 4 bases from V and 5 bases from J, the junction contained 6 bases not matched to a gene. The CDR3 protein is CASSLGQGRYGYTF. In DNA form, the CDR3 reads TGTGCCAGCAGCCTGGGACAGGGACGGTATGGCTACACCTTC.

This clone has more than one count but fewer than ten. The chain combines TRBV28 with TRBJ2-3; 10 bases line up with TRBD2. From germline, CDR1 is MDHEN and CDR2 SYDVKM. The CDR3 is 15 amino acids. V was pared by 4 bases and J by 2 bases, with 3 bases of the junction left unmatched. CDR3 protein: CASSSGLADTDTQYF. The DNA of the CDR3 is TGTGCCAGCAGTTCCGGACTAGCGGACACAGATACGCAGTATTTT.

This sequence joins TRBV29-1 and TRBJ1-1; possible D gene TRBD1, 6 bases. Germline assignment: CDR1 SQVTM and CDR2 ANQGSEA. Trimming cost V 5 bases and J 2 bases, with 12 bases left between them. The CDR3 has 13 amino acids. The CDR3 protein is CSVSRTDNTEAFF. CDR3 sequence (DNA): TGCAGCGTTAGCCGGACAGATAACACTGAAGCTTTCTTT.

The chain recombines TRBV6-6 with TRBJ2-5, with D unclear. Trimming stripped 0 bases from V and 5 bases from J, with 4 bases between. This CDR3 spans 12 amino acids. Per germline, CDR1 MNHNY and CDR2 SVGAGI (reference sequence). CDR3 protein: CASSYSRETQYF. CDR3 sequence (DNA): TGTGCCAGCAGTTACTCTCGGGAGACCCAGTACTTC.

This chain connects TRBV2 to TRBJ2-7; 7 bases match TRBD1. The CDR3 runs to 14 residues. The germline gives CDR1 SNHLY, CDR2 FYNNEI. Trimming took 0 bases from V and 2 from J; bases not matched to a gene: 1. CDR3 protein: CASSEAGGTYEQYF. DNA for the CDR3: TGTGCCAGCAGTGAAGCAGGGGGCACCTACGAGCAGTACTTC.

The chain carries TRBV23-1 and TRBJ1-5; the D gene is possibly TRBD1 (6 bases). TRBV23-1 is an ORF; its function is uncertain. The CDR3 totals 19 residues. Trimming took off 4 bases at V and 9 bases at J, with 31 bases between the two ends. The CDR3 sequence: CASSPSCGGEGGRITPQHF. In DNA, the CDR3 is TGCGCCAGCAGTCCCTCCTGTGGGGGGGAAGGGGGAAGAATCACGCCCCAGCATTTT.

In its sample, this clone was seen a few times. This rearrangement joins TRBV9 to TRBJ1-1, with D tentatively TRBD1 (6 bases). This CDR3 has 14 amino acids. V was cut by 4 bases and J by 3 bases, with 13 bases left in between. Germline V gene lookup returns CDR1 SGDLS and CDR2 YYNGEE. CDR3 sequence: CASSPGDRYTEAFF. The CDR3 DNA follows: TGTGCCAGCAGCCCCGGAGACAGGTACACTGAAGCTTTCTTT.

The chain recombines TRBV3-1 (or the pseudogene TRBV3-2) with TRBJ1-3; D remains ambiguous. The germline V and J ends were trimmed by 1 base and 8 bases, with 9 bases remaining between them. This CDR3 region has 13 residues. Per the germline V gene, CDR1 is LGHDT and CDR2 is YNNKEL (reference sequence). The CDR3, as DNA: TGTGCCAGCAGCCAAGTAGGGAGCGACACCATATATTTT. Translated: CASSQVGSDTIYF.

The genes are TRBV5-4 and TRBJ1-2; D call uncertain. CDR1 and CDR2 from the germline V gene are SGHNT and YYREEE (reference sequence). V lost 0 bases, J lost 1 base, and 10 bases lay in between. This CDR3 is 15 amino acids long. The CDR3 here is CASSLEASYNYGYTF. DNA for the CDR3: TGTGCCAGCAGCTTGGAGGCCAGCTATAACTATGGCTACACCTTC.

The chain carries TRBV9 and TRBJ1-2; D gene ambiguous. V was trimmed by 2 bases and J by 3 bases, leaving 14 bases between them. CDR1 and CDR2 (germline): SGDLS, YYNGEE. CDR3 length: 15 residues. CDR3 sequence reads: CASSVDESGYYGYTF. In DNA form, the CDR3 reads TGTGCCAGCAGCGTCGACGAATCGGGCTACTATGGCTACACCTTC.

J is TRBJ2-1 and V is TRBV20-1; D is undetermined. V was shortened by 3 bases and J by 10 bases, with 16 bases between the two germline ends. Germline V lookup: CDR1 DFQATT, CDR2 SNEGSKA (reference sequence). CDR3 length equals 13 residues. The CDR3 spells CSASLLSGGEQFF. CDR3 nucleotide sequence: TGCAGTGCTAGTCTATTGTCCGGCGGCGAGCAGTTCTTC.

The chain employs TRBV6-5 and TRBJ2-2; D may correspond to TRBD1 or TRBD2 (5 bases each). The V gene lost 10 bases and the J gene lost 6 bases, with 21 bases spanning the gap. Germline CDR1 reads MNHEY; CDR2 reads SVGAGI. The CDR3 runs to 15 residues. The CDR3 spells CATTLEGPWAGELFF. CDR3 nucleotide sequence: TGTGCCACCACCCTAGAGGGACCGTGGGCCGGGGAGCTGTTTTTT.

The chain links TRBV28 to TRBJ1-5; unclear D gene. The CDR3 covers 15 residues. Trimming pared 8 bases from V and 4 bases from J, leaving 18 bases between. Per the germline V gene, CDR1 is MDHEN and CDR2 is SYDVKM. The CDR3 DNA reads TGTGCCAGCCGCCGGGCCCTCCGTGAGAATCAGCCCCAGCATTTT. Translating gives CASRRALRENQPQHF.

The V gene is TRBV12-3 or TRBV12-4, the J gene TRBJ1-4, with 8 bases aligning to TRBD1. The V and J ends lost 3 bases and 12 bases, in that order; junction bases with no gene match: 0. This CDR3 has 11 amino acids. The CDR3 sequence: CASSLDRELFF. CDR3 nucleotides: TGTGCCAGCAGTTTGGACAGGGAACTGTTTTTT.

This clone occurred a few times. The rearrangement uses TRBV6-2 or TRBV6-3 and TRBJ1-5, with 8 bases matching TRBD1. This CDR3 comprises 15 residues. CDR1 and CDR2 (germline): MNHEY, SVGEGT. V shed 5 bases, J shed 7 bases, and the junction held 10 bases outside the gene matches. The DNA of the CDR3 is TGTGCCAGCAGTCAACAGGGGGTCTCGGGACAGCCCCAGCATTTT. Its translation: CASSQQGVSGQPQHF.

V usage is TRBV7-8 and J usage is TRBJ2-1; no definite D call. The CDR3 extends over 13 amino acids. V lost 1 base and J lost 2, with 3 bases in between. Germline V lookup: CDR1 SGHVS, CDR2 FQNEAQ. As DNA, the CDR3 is TGTGCCAGCAGCTTAGGGGCCTACAATGAGCAGTTCTTC. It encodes CASSLGAYNEQFF.

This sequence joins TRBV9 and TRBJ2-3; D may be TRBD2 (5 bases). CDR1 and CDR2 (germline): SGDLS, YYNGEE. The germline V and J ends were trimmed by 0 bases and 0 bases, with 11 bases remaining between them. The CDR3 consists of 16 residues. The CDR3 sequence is CASSVGSGFSTDTQYF. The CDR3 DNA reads TGTGCCAGCAGCGTAGGTTCGGGGTTTAGCACAGATACGCAGTATTTT.

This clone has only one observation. CDR3 DNA sequence: TGTGGACGGGGGAACACCGGGGAGCTGTTTTTT. Encoded protein: CGRGNTGELFF. V is TRBV28 and J is TRBJ2-2; D is perhaps TRBD2 (5 bases). Germline lookup yields CDR1 MDHEN and CDR2 SYDVKM. CDR3 length equals 11 residues.

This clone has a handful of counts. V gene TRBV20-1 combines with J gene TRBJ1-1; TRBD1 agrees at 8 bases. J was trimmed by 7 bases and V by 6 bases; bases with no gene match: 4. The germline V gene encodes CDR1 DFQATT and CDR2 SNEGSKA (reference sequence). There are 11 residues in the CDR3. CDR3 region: CSAIGQGEAFF. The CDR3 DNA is TGCAGTGCCATAGGACAGGGTGAAGCTTTCTTT.

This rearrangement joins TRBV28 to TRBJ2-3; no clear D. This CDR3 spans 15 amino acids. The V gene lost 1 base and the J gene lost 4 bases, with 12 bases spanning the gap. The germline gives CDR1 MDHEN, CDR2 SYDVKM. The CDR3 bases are TGTGCCAGCAGTTTATCACAAATTTTCCCAGATACGCAGTATTTT. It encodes CASSLSQIFPDTQYF.

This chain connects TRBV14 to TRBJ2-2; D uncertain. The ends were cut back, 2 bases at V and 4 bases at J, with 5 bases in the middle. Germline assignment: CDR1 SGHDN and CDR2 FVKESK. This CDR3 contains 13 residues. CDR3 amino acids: CASSQLVTGELFF. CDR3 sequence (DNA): TGTGCCAGCAGCCAATTGGTCACCGGGGAGCTGTTTTTT.

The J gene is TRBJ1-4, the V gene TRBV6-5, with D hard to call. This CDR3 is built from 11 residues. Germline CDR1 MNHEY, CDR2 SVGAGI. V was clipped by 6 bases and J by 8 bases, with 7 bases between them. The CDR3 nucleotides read TGTGCCAGCAGGCCTTTAGAAAAACTGTTTTTT. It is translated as CASRPLEKLFF.